Described below is a single T cell receptor (beta chain) sequence and its context. This clonotype was detected ten times or more. This clone's antigen is unknown. Nothing much larger sits one base from this clone, and base qualities are not available. At the junction V is shortened by 5 bases and J by 7 bases; bases outside the gene matches: 11. The CDR3, cysteine through phenylalanine, is 15 amino acids long. The CDR3 DNA has 45 bases and is translated from base 1. In the germline V gene, CDR1 corresponds to SGHVS and CDR2 to FNYEAQ. The sample comes from a study of spatial heterogeneity in lung cancer (dated by TCRdb to between 2018 and 2020). Context from the whole study: Beta-chain transcripts were consistently detected in greater numbers than alpha-chain transcripts, which likely reflected higher beta-chain transcript abundance. In non-small cell lung cancer, the study quantitatively compared TCR alpha and beta repertoires across several tumor regions, matched nontumor lung, and blood. In the raw uncorrected reads, each unique combination of TCR and UMI appeared more than ten times on average. Both alpha and beta chains were TCR-sequenced in around 230 tumor regions, approximately 67 matched nontumor lung samples and roughly 50 PBMC samples obtained at surgery. Nonsynonymous mutation counts, determined by whole-exome sequencing of tumor tissue, were related to TCR repertoire features.

The sample's time point label, in plain terms: sample taken at primary tumor resection. Without any cell sorting, TCR sequencing was performed on whole RNA extracted either from tumor and nontumor lung tissue or from cryopreserved PBMC samples. Donors were some 67 patients with early-stage, untreated non-small cell lung cancer from the lung TRACERx cohort. Only patients with enough RNA available from two or more tumor regions were chosen for TCR sequencing. Libraries were built with 5' RACE. Reads for this sample came from a NextSeq 500. The TCR library protocol attached a unique molecular identifier to each TCR cDNA molecule to allow correction of PCR and sequencing errors. Regarding the original processing steps: TCR identification, UMI-based error correction and CDR3 extraction were all carried out with Decombinator tools. TCRs above a frequency of 2 per 1,000, corresponding to the top 1% of the tumor frequency distribution, were defined as expanded. Rényi diversity was computed with the R vegan package after subsampling each repertoire 100 times to 5,000 TCRs. CDR3 similarity networks were constructed using string-kernel similarity of amino acid triplets, with links drawn between CDR3s whose pairwise similarity was above 0.82. TCRdb reanalyzed the raw reads on its own, using fastp at Q25 for trimming and MiXCR for clone calling, and kept in-frame beta chains. When rows share a CDR3 protein, they turn into one entry using the most common DNA and genes. The V and J calls were determined by TCRdb, not by the authors. The sample profile shows fewer than 45,000 distinct CDR3 sequences; approximately 7% of them were found once. Around two fifths of the sample comes from the top ten.

Results and caveats for the whole study, not just this receptor: Ubiquitous expanded tumor TCRs were detected in blood more often at tumor resection than at routine follow-up. Additional single-cell paired TCR alpha and beta sequencing was considered necessary to confirm, at a functional level, the hypothesis that regional TCRs recognize regional mutations.

The sample consisted of PBMCs, taken at surgery. This receptor was identified in a female donor with early-stage non-small cell lung cancer. In this chain, TRBV7-6 is recombined with TRBJ2-3; the central 8 bases match TRBD2. The bases are TGTGCCAGCAGCAAACCCGGGACTAGGGGGAATACGCAGTATTTT. The resulting protein is CASSKPGTRGNTQYF.